There are a few counts of the clone carrying this T cell receptor beta chain. The target antigen is unknown. Stable hyperthyroidism: no ophthalmopathy progression over 18 months of follow-up. PBMCs were obtained from over 8.5 ml fresh peripheral blood. The sample belongs to a study of T cells in Graves' hyperthyroidism and ophthalmopathy. Study-wide findings and caveats: Among clonotypes expanded in thyroid above 0.001, most were also found in blood. Prediction of ophthalmopathy progression came a median around 6.1 months pre-onset.

This CDR3 has 15 residues. Per the germline V gene, CDR1 is SGHAT and CDR2 is FQNNGV. Trimming shortened V by 0 bases and J by 6 bases, and 11 bases separated the two germline ends. RNA transcripts yielded amplified TCR beta CDR3 regions. Carried out on the TCR CDR3, a first-round RT-PCR used the HTBI primer set. Each CDR3 protein gets one entry after TCRdb re-called the multiplex PCR reads with MiXCR. The repertoire holds some 420,000 distinct CDR3 sequences, with roughly 13% as singletons. The chain couples TRBV11-2 to TRBJ2-2; D is uncertain. This clonotype originated in a woman aged 18-29 years with Graves' hyperthyroidism. The sample taken for sequencing was blood. This CDR3 reads CASSLDKRWAGELFF. For the CDR3, the DNA is TGTGCCAGCAGCTTAGATAAACGGTGGGCCGGGGAGCTGTTTTTT.